This TCR beta chain was sequenced during a study of CD8 T cells in Susac syndrome. RNA totalling roughly 0.45 to 1 ug underwent reverse transcription with random hexamers. Via MiXCR, TCRdb re-called the immunoSEQ multiplex PCR reads, giving one row per CDR3 protein. This table has about 280,000 distinct CDR3 sequences, more than 75% appearing once. This clonotype was found a few times. The CDR3 sequence is 16 residues long. V shed 5 bases, J shed 1 base, and the junction held 8 bases outside the gene matches. Germline CDR1 is MNHEY and CDR2 is SMNVEV (reference sequence). The chain is built from TRBV27 and TRBJ1-5, with 7 bases identical to TRBD1. The receptor comes from a human donor with multiple sclerosis. Sequencing was carried out using CD8+ T cells from PBMCs. The DNA for the CDR3 is TGTGCCAGCAGTAGCTCCCAGGGGGACAGCAATCAGCCCCAGCATTTT. Residues: CASSSSQGDSNQPQHF.